These 20 T cell receptor beta chains share one sample of origin, sequenced in a study of PD-L1 blockade in urothelial cancer. Documented time point: peripheral blood 6 weeks after treatment start. Only in-frame clones appear in the TCRdb table, and some are missing; sequencing was by immunoSEQ multiplex PCR. The table shows around 40,000 clones, with 70% to 90% occurring only once. The input for sequencing was PBMCs, taken around atezolizumab (anti-PD-L1) treatment. These TCRs come from a man aged 65-85 years with urothelial cancer.

The rearrangement links TRBV5-1 to TRBJ2-3, with 8 bases aligning to TRBD1. CDR1 is SGHRS and CDR2 is YFSETQ in the germline V gene. The CDR3 runs 15 residues. V shed 4 bases, J shed 3 bases, and the junction held 7 bases outside the gene matches. The CDR3 DNA is TGCGCCAGCAGCCCGACAGGGGAGGAAACAGATACGCAGTATTTT. Protein sequence: CASSPTGEETDTQYF.

The chain uses TRBV10-1 and TRBJ1-1; perhaps TRBD1 as D (6 bases). This CDR3 region has 14 residues. V gave up 3 bases and J gave up 4 bases, with 12 bases separating them. Germline V gene sequence: CDR1 WNHNN, CDR2 SYGVQD (reference sequence). This chain's CDR3 is CASSDNRETTEAFF. The DNA for the CDR3 is TGCGCCAGCAGTGATAACAGGGAGACCACTGAAGCTTTCTTT.

This chain connects TRBV11-2 to TRBJ2-5, with TRBD2 matching over 14 bases. After removal of 5 bases from V and 3 bases from J, the junction contained 5 bases not matched to a gene. Germline assignment: CDR1 SGHAT and CDR2 FQNNGV. The CDR3 covers 16 residues. CDR3 sequence: CASSLGLAGGKETQYF. In DNA form, the CDR3 reads TGTGCCAGCAGCCTAGGACTAGCGGGAGGAAAAGAGACCCAGTACTTC.

Here the CDR3 reads CASSKGVQGLRQVNTEAFF. As DNA, the CDR3 is TGCGCCAGCAGCAAGGGAGTACAGGGCCTCAGACAGGTGAACACTGAAGCTTTCTTT. This chain links TRBV4-1 with TRBJ1-1; tentative D call: TRBD1 (6 bases). V was cut by 5 bases and J by 0 bases, with 25 bases left in between. The CDR3 spans 19 residues. Germline V gives CDR1 MGHRA, CDR2 YSYEKL.

The CDR3 DNA is TGTGCCAGCAGCCCCGGGACACCCTACGAGCAGTACTTC. This codes for CASSPGTPYEQYF. The V and J genes are TRBV7-9 and TRBJ2-7; possibly TRBD1 for D (6 bases). In germline, CDR1 is SEHNR, CDR2 FQNEAQ (reference sequence). Trimming removed 5 bases at V and 2 bases at J, with 10 bases between. The CDR3 covers 13 residues.

This chain connects TRBV30 to TRBJ1-4; no reliable D call. In germline, CDR1 is GTSNPN, CDR2 SVGIG (reference sequence). The CDR3 runs 16 residues. V was clipped by 2 bases and J by 8 bases, with 21 bases between them. The CDR3 DNA sequence: TGTGCCTGGAGTACCCGTAGGACGTTATCGGGGGAAAAACTGTTTTTT. It encodes CAWSTRRTLSGEKLFF.

The chain recombines TRBV6-6 with TRBJ2-2; TRBD1 matches at 7 bases. CDR1 is MNHNY, CDR2 SVGAGI, per germline (reference sequence). This CDR3 spans 16 amino acids. Trimming cost V 5 bases and J 7 bases; bases outside gene matches: 13. The CDR3 DNA is TGTGCCAGCAGTCCCATGGGGCAAAGGGGGCACGGGGAGCTGTTTTTT. Amino acids: CASSPMGQRGHGELFF.

The CDR3 is CASSQAAGNREKLFF. The CDR3 DNA follows: TGTGCCAGCAGCCAAGCGGCAGGCAATCGGGAAAAACTGTTTTTT. The rearrangement links TRBV4-2 to TRBJ1-4; D not resolved. The CDR3 runs 15 residues. Germline-derived CDR1 and CDR2 are LGHNA and YNFKEQ. V lost 1 base to trimming and J lost 8 bases, with 14 bases between them.

The chain recombines TRBV28 with TRBJ2-2; 11 bases line up with TRBD2. Germline V lookup: CDR1 MDHEN, CDR2 SYDVKM. Germline trimming cut 7 bases from V and 7 bases from J; bases unmatched to any gene: 11. The CDR3 has 16 residues. As DNA, the CDR3 is TGTGCCAGCACGGGGCCTAGCGGGAGGTGGAGCGGGGAGCTGTTTTTT. It codes for CASTGPSGRWSGELFF.

This sequence joins TRBV5-1 and TRBJ1-1; 10 positions match TRBD1. The CDR3 consists of 16 residues. J lost 4 bases, V lost 0 bases, and 6 bases had no gene match. Per germline, CDR1 SGHRS and CDR2 YFSETQ. In DNA form, the CDR3 reads TGCGCCAGCAGCTTGGGACAGGGGGCTCGGAGCACTGAAGCTTTCTTT. This translates into CASSLGQGARSTEAFF.

The chain is built from TRBV5-4 and TRBJ1-1; tentative D call: TRBD1 (6 bases). The CDR3 has 12 amino acids. The V gene's germline CDR1 is SGHNT and CDR2 YYREEE (reference sequence). The CDR3 DNA reads TGTGCGGCAGGCACAGGGCTCACTGAAGCTTTCTTT. Translating it yields CAAGTGLTEAFF.

This chain uses TRBV15 with TRBJ1-5; the D gene is possibly TRBD1 (6 bases). Germline V lookup: CDR1 LNHNV, CDR2 YYDKDF (reference sequence). The CDR3 runs 18 residues. Trimming took 0 bases from V and 3 from J, leaving 18 bases between them. CDR3 in amino acids: CATSRDGQVGGNNQPQHF. The DNA of the CDR3 is TGTGCCACCAGCAGAGATGGGCAGGTAGGGGGAAACAATCAGCCCCAGCATTTT.

This clone was found once. The V gene is TRBV19, the J gene TRBJ1-5; D is possibly TRBD1 (6 bases). V was pared by 0 bases and J by 8 bases, with 17 bases between. Germline CDR1 is LNHDA and CDR2 is SQIVND (reference sequence). This CDR3 is built from 16 residues. Here the CDR3 reads CASSIDQRRGGEPQHF. The CDR3 DNA reads as TGTGCCAGTAGTATAGATCAGCGCAGGGGAGGGGAGCCCCAGCATTTT. Full variable domain (outside the CDR3, taken from reference TRBV19 and TRBJ1-5): DGGITQSPKYLFRKEGQNVTLSCEQNLNHDAMYWYRQDPGQGLRLIYYSQIVNDFQKGDIAEGYSVSREKKESFPLTVTSAQKNPTAFYLCASSIDQRRGGEPQHFGDGTRLSIL.

The CDR3 region has the DNA TGCGCCAGCAGCCAAGTTCGTACGGCCTACAATGAGCAGTTCTTC. It specifies CASSQVRTAYNEQFF. This chain connects TRBV4-1 to TRBJ2-1; D call uncertain. The V end lost 1 base, the J end lost 2 bases, and 9 bases lay between the germline ends. In germline, CDR1 is MGHRA, CDR2 YSYEKL. The CDR3 runs to 15 residues.

V gene TRBV4-1 combines with J gene TRBJ2-7; D ambiguous. The germline gives CDR1 MGHRA, CDR2 YSYEKL. V gave up 3 bases and J gave up 8 bases, with 14 bases separating them. There are 13 residues in the CDR3. The CDR3 region is CASSQLPGFQQYF. Here the CDR3 DNA reads TGCGCCAGCAGCCAGCTTCCAGGCTTCCAGCAGTACTTC.

The V gene is TRBV5-1, the J gene TRBJ2-7; TRBD1 is a possible D gene (6 bases). V was cut by 1 base and J by 2 bases, with 7 bases left in between. Germline assignment: CDR1 SGHRS and CDR2 YFSETQ. There are 13 residues in the CDR3. The CDR3 reads CASSLTGPYEQYF. The CDR3 DNA reads as TGCGCCAGCAGCTTGACAGGGCCCTACGAGCAGTACTTC. The variable domain in full, with the rest retrieved from reference TRBV5-1 and TRBJ2-7, is KAGVTQTPRYLIKTRGQQVTLSCSPISGHRSVSWYQQTPGQGLQFLFEYFSETQRNKGNFPGRFSGRQFSNSRSEMNVSTLELGDSALYLCASSLTGPYEQYFGPGTRLTVT.

A few counts support this clone. The rearrangement joins TRBV19 to TRBJ2-2, with D tentatively TRBD1 (6 bases). Germline V gives CDR1 LNHDA, CDR2 SQIVND (reference sequence). The germline V and J ends were trimmed by 5 bases and 4 bases, with 11 bases remaining between them. The CDR3 consists of 14 residues. For the CDR3, the DNA is TGTGCCAGTAGTTCTGGGGGCGGCACCGGGGAGCTGTTTTTT. Protein sequence: CASSSGGGTGELFF.

The rearrangement links TRBV2 to TRBJ2-5, with TRBD1 matching over 7 bases. The junction had 6 bases not matched to a gene; V was cut back by 7 bases and J by 1 base. Germline CDR1 is SNHLY and CDR2 is FYNNEI. This CDR3 is built from 14 residues. Here the CDR3 DNA reads TGTGCCAGCAACAGGGGAACGGTCCAAGAGACCCAGTACTTC. It encodes CASNRGTVQETQYF.

This chain joins TRBV19 and TRBJ1-4, with TRBD1 matching over 7 bases. The J segment lost 8 bases and the V segment lost 6 bases, leaving 9 bases of the junction unmatched. The CDR3 length is 14 residues. Germline V gives CDR1 LNHDA, CDR2 SQIVND (reference sequence). CDR3 sequence (DNA): TGTGCCAGTAGGGAGACAGGGAGGAGGGAAAAACTGTTTTTT. Its translation: CASRETGRREKLFF. Supplemented by reference TRBV19 and TRBJ1-4, the full variable domain reads DGGITQSPKYLFRKEGQNVTLSCEQNLNHDAMYWYRQDPGQGLRLIYYSQIVNDFQKGDIAEGYSVSREKKESFPLTVTSAQKNPTAFYLCASRETGRREKLFFGSGTQLSVL.

Only a few counts were recorded for this clone. V and J are TRBV19 and TRBJ1-4; TRBD1 aligns across 9 bases. V shed 4 bases, J shed 1 base, and the junction held 4 bases outside the gene matches. Germline V gives CDR1 LNHDA, CDR2 SQIVND (reference sequence). CDR3 size: 16 residues. This chain's CDR3 is CASSTDRGGTNEKLFF. CDR3 nucleotides: TGTGCCAGTAGTACGGACAGGGGCGGAACTAATGAAAAACTGTTTTTT.